What follows are 26 T cell receptor beta chains derived from one specimen sequenced in a study of vaccination and CD4 T cells after COVID-19. Cultured CD4+ T cell DNA underwent sequencing with the Oncomine TCR Beta short-read assay. Using its own MiXCR run on the PCR reads, TCRdb lists one record per CDR3 protein. The sample carries more than 15,000 distinct CDR3 sequences, 52% recorded once. Antigens of these TCRs are unknown. Time point noted: late sampling 161 to 241 days after vaccination in a few convalescent patients. Noted treatment: roughly 10-day PBMC culture with coronavirus spike peptide pools or control peptides (ViraFEST assay). This specimen was CD4+ T cells from blood, cultured in vitro, taken about 7 months after SARS-CoV-2 vaccination. These receptors were collected from a human donor who had recovered from COVID-19.

This clonotype was picked up one time. V is TRBV6-2 or TRBV6-3 and J is TRBJ2-7; 11 bases match TRBD2. V gave up 6 bases and J gave up 0 bases; unmatched junction bases: 7. The CDR3 has 16 residues. Germline CDR1 MNHEY, CDR2 SVGEGT. The CDR3 sequence is CASRRHSGRASYEQYF. The CDR3 DNA is TGTGCCAGCAGGAGACATAGCGGGAGGGCCTCCTACGAGCAGTACTTC.

This clonotype was detected only once. J is TRBJ2-7 and V is TRBV7-2; 8 bases line up with TRBD1. This CDR3 is 15 amino acids long. The germline V gene has CDR1 SGHTA and CDR2 FQGNSA. V lost 3 bases, J lost 4 bases, and 8 bases stayed unmatched. The CDR3, as DNA: TGTGCCAGCAGCTTGCAGGGGGCTATGGGATACGAGCAGTACTTC. Translating gives CASSLQGAMGYEQYF.

CDR3 sequence: CATSEAGGTLQETQYF. In DNA, the CDR3 is TGTGCCACCAGTGAGGCTGGGGGCACCTTACAAGAGACCCAGTACTTC. The V and J genes are TRBV24-1 and TRBJ2-5; weak D call: TRBD1 (6 bases). The V and J ends lost 4 bases and 2 bases respectively, with 16 bases between them. CDR3 length: 16 amino acids. Germline V gene sequence: CDR1 KGHDR, CDR2 SFDVKD.

The chain combines TRBV27 with TRBJ1-2; 7 bases are shared with TRBD1. The CDR3 totals 14 residues. Trimming removed 6 bases from V and 7 bases from J; junction bases left unmatched: 11. Germline loops: CDR1 MNHEY, CDR2 SMNVEV (reference sequence). CDR3 amino acids: CASSLRQGTIGYTF. In DNA form, the CDR3 reads TGTGCCAGCAGCCTTAGACAGGGAACGATTGGCTACACCTTC.

V and J are TRBV28 and TRBJ1-5; no reliable D call. The CDR3 loop spans 13 amino acids. The V end lost 5 bases, the J end lost 6 bases, and 11 bases lay between the germline ends. The germline gives CDR1 MDHEN, CDR2 SYDVKM. This CDR3 is CASSPQWGQPQHF. The CDR3 bases are TGTGCCAGCAGTCCCCAATGGGGTCAGCCCCAGCATTTT.

This rearrangement joins TRBV11-3 to TRBJ2-7; D not resolved. The CDR3 contains 11 residues. Germline V CDR1 and CDR2: SGHNT, YENEEA. V was trimmed by 1 base and J by 5 bases, leaving 3 bases between them. This chain's CDR3 is CASSLVNEQYF. The CDR3 DNA follows: TGTGCCAGCAGCTTAGTCAACGAGCAGTACTTC.

The rearrangement links TRBV7-3 to TRBJ2-3; either TRBD1 or TRBD2 may supply D (5 bases each). The CDR3 covers 13 residues. V was clipped by 2 bases and J by 5 bases, with 8 bases between them. Germline V gene sequence: CDR1 SGHTA, CDR2 FQGTGA. CDR3 nucleotides: TGTGCCAGCAGCTTAGGGGGTTTAGATACGCAGTATTTT. This codes for CASSLGGLDTQYF.

The chain recombines TRBV6-5 with TRBJ1-2; D ambiguous. V lost 2 bases and J lost 5, with 18 bases in between. The V gene's germline CDR1 is MNHEY and CDR2 SVGAGI. The CDR3 runs 16 residues. CDR3 sequence: CASSYNGPANYYGYTF. For the CDR3, the DNA is TGTGCCAGCAGTTACAACGGACCCGCTAACTATTATGGCTACACCTTC.

The V call is TRBV2, the J call TRBJ2-7; possibly TRBD1 or TRBD2 for D (5 bases each). The germline CDR1 and CDR2 sequences are SNHLY and FYNNEI. CDR3 length: 15 residues. Trimming cost V 4 bases and J 5 bases, with 18 bases left between them. CDR3 sequence reads: CASSANPGPWDEQYF. Written as DNA, the CDR3 is TGTGCCAGCAGTGCAAATCCGGGACCCTGGGACGAGCAGTACTTC.

The rearrangement uses TRBV11-2 and TRBJ1-6; no clear D gene. The CDR3 runs to 15 residues. Germline CDR1 and CDR2: SGHAT and FQNNGV. Trimming took 4 bases from V and 7 from J, leaving 14 bases between them. CDR3 bases: TGTGCCAGCAGCTCCCAGGTGGGCAGAAATTCACCCCTCCACTTT. This translates into CASSSQVGRNSPLHF.

This clonotype showed up just a few times. V usage is TRBV7-6 and J usage is TRBJ2-7; TRBD2 is a possible D gene (5 bases). Germline V gene sequence: CDR1 SGHVS, CDR2 FNYEAQ. Trimming shortened V by 4 bases and J by 4 bases, and 11 bases separated the two germline ends. There are 13 residues in the CDR3. CDR3 in DNA: TGTGCCAGCAGCTCGGAGGCCTCTTACGAGCAGTACTTC. Translating it yields CASSSEASYEQYF.

The V and J genes are TRBV11-3 and TRBJ2-3, with 8 bases lining up with TRBD1. The CDR3 has 15 residues. Germline CDR1 reads SGHNT; CDR2 reads YENEEA. The ends lost 4 bases at V and 3 bases at J; junction bases unmatched: 6. CDR3 DNA: TGTGCCAGCAGCTCTCGACAGGGGATAACAGATACGCAGTATTTT. Protein: CASSSRQGITDTQYF.

The rearrangement joins TRBV6-5 to TRBJ1-2; D unclear. The ends were cut back, 2 bases at V and 1 base at J, with 11 bases in the middle. The CDR3 is made up of 15 amino acids. The germline CDR1 and CDR2 sequences are MNHEY and SVGAGI. The CDR3 loop is CASSYLAGVNYGYTF. Here the CDR3 DNA reads TGTGCCAGCAGTTACCTGGCTGGAGTTAACTATGGCTACACCTTC.

This clonotype was seen a few times. The gene calls are TRBV7-9 and TRBJ1-1; 11 positions agree with TRBD1. The germline V gene has CDR1 SEHNR and CDR2 FQNEAQ (reference sequence). The trim removed 5 bases at V and 4 bases at J, leaving 6 bases unmatched. The CDR3 length is 15 residues. The CDR3 is CASSPGQGAATEAFF. As DNA, the CDR3 is TGTGCCAGCAGCCCCGGACAGGGGGCGGCCACTGAAGCTTTCTTT.

The J gene is TRBJ1-1, the V gene TRBV10-3; D is possibly TRBD1 (5 bases). Trimming removed 11 bases at V and 3 bases at J, with 13 bases between. This CDR3 region has 12 residues. Germline assignment: CDR1 ENHRY and CDR2 SYGVKD. CDR3 in amino acids: CASQSGDTEAFF. The CDR3 DNA is TGTGCCTCCCAGTCGGGGGACACTGAAGCTTTCTTT.

CDR3: CASKVGDSPLHF. The CDR3 bases are TGTGCCAGCAAAGTAGGGGATTCACCCCTCCACTTT. This sequence joins TRBV2 and TRBJ1-6, with D maybe TRBD1 (5 bases). CDR1 and CDR2 (germline): SNHLY, FYNNEI. The CDR3 has 12 residues. Trimming removed 7 bases at V and 8 bases at J, with 9 bases between.

The chain has TRBV11-3 and TRBJ2-1; 9 nucleotides align to TRBD2. Germline values: CDR1 SGHNT, CDR2 YENEEA. V dropped 5 bases and J dropped 8; count of bases not matched to a gene: 13. This CDR3 spans 16 amino acids. This CDR3 is CASSPDFGTSNDEQFF. CDR3 sequence (DNA): TGTGCCAGCAGCCCGGACTTCGGGACTAGCAACGATGAGCAGTTCTTC.

The chain employs TRBV11-3 and TRBJ1-1, with D possibly matching TRBD1 (5 bases). Trimming removed 2 bases at V and 3 bases at J, with 10 bases between. CDR1 is SGHNT and CDR2 is YENEEA in the germline V gene. The length of the CDR3 is 14 residues. In DNA form, the CDR3 reads TGTGCCAGCAGCTTAACTTCGGGGGACACTGAAGCTTTCTTT. Translated, it gives CASSLTSGDTEAFF.

The V call is TRBV6-5, the J call TRBJ2-1, with TRBD2 matching 8 bases. V shed 2 bases and J 4 bases; nucleotides not matched to a gene: 7. This CDR3 has 16 amino acids. The germline CDR1 and CDR2 sequences are MNHEY and SVGAGI. The CDR3 region is CASSYAGGYAYNEQFF. Written as DNA, the CDR3 is TGTGCCAGCAGTTACGCGGGAGGCTATGCTTACAATGAGCAGTTCTTC.

The V call is TRBV11-1, the J call TRBJ2-7; D might be TRBD1 or TRBD2, each matching 5 bases. This CDR3 is built from 14 residues. Germline loops: CDR1 SGHAT, CDR2 FQDESV (reference sequence). Trimming cost V 5 bases and J 2 bases, with 13 bases left between them. Here the CDR3 DNA reads TGTGCCAGCAGCCCTGAGGGGCCAACCTACGAGCAGTACTTC. Translated, it gives CASSPEGPTYEQYF.

This chain joins TRBV18 and TRBJ2-5; 7 bases fit TRBD2. The germline gives CDR1 KGHSH, CDR2 LQKENI. The J segment lost 2 bases and the V segment lost 1 base, leaving 4 bases of the junction unmatched. The length of the CDR3 is 15 residues. CDR3 sequence reads: CASSPLAGLQETQYF. DNA for the CDR3: TGTGCCAGCTCACCACTAGCGGGCCTTCAAGAGACCCAGTACTTC.

V is TRBV4-2 and J is TRBJ2-5; 10 bases align to TRBD2. This CDR3 has 16 amino acids. J was trimmed by 2 bases and V by 3 bases; bases with no gene match: 6. The germline CDR1 and CDR2 sequences are LGHNA and YNFKEQ. CDR3 nucleotides: TGTGCCAGCAGCCACCTAACTAGCGGGGTACAAGAGACCCAGTACTTC. Its translation is CASSHLTSGVQETQYF.

A few counts support this clonotype. The chain links TRBV6-1 to TRBJ2-5, with D perhaps matching TRBD1 or TRBD2 (5 bases each). This CDR3 contains 17 residues. Germline CDR1 MNHNS, CDR2 SASEGT. V lost 5 bases and J 5 bases, leaving 24 bases between the germline ends. The CDR3 protein is CASSPSPGTVHWETQYF. The CDR3 DNA reads TGTGCCAGCAGTCCAAGCCCCGGGACGGTCCACTGGGAGACCCAGTACTTC.

The V and J genes are TRBV6-1 and TRBJ1-6; 7 bases fit TRBD1. Germline V gene data show CDR1 as MNHNS and CDR2 as SASEGT. J lost 4 bases, V lost 6 bases, and 6 bases had no gene match. The CDR3 sequence is 15 residues long. CDR3 sequence reads: CASRSPGGYNSPLHF. The CDR3 coding sequence is TGTGCCAGCAGGTCTCCAGGGGGTTATAATTCACCCCTCCACTTT.

There are a few counts of this clonotype. The chain links TRBV7-2 to TRBJ1-2, with a tentative D call TRBD1 (5 bases). Germline CDR1 and CDR2: SGHTA and FQGNSA. V dropped 1 base and J dropped 4 bases, with 13 bases sitting between them. This CDR3 contains 15 residues. The CDR3 loop is CASSLDPGVGYGYTF. In DNA, the CDR3 is TGTGCCAGCAGCTTAGACCCGGGGGTTGGCTATGGCTACACCTTC.

The chain couples TRBV11-3 to TRBJ1-6, with D unclear. The CDR3 is made up of 12 amino acids. Germline V gene sequence: CDR1 SGHNT, CDR2 YENEEA. V gave up 1 base and J gave up 9 bases, with 4 bases separating them. This CDR3 is CASSLGGSPLHF. For the CDR3, the DNA is TGTGCCAGCAGCTTAGGGGGTTCACCCCTCCACTTT.